One sample yielded the 29 T cell receptor beta chains listed below, sequenced in a study of blood T cells in healthy people across ages. The authors ran a second PCR of about 7 to 12 cycles using a sample-barcoded 5' primer and a J-beta primer mix. Using its own MiXCR run on the 5' RACE reads, TCRdb lists one record per CDR3 protein. This table has approximately 350,000 distinct CDR3 sequences, about half appearing once. The sequenced sample was blood. These receptors all stem from a man aged 55 to 70 in good health.

This sequence joins TRBV28 and TRBJ1-1; 8 bases fit TRBD1. With 7 bases clipped from V and 11 bases from J, the junction kept 18 bases outside the gene matches. Germline V gene lookup returns CDR1 MDHEN and CDR2 SYDVKM. The CDR3 covers 15 residues. This chain's CDR3 is CASMEPGGRGRRAFF. CDR3 DNA: TGTGCCAGCATGGAACCCGGGGGCAGGGGGCGCAGGGCTTTCTTT.

J is TRBJ2-3 and V is TRBV7-2, with D possibly TRBD2 on 7 matching bases. The CDR3 is 15 amino acids. V was shortened by 2 bases and J by 2 bases, with 11 bases between the two germline ends. The germline CDR1 and CDR2 sequences are SGHTA and FQGNSA. The CDR3 region has the DNA TGTGCCAGCAGCTTACGGGGGGCTTACACAGATACGCAGTATTTT. Translation gives CASSLRGAYTDTQYF.

The chain recombines TRBV6-1 with TRBJ2-3; tentatively, D is TRBD2 (6 bases). Germline values: CDR1 MNHNS, CDR2 SASEGT. Trimming pared 11 bases from V and 5 bases from J, leaving 20 bases between. CDR3 size: 14 residues. CDR3 nucleotide sequence: TGTGCCTCCGGGAGCAGAAGGAGGGAAGATACGCAGTATTTT. This encodes CASGSRRREDTQYF.

This sequence joins TRBV28 and TRBJ2-1, with 8 bases fitting TRBD1. TRBJ2-7 explains the end of the DNA better; the J call may be wrong. Germline lookup yields CDR1 MDHEN and CDR2 SYDVKM. The CDR3 totals 13 residues. CDR3 region: CASREQGDNEQYF. The CDR3, as DNA: TGTGCCAGCAGAGAACAGGGGGACAATGAGCAGTACTTC.

The rearrangement uses TRBV3-1 and TRBJ2-7; tentative D call: TRBD2 (6 bases). The germline V gene encodes CDR1 LGHDT and CDR2 YNNKEL (reference sequence). The V gene lost 4 bases and the J gene lost 1 base, with 17 bases spanning the gap. The CDR3 totals 16 residues. CDR3 amino acids: CASSPPAARGSYEQYF. CDR3 bases: TGTGCCAGCAGCCCCCCGGCGGCGCGGGGATCCTACGAGCAGTACTTC.

This clonotype was recorded a few times. This rearrangement joins TRBV5-1 to TRBJ2-3, with 8 bases aligning to TRBD2. The CDR3 has 17 residues. Looked up from germline, CDR1 is SGHRS and CDR2 is YFSETQ. The V and J ends lost 1 base and 2 bases, in that order; junction bases with no gene match: 9. CDR3 DNA: TGCGCCAGCAGCTTGTTGGTCGCGGGGGGTAACACAGATACGCAGTATTTT. Its protein is CASSLLVAGGNTDTQYF.

This clonotype showed up just a few times. The chain recombines TRBV29-1 with TRBJ1-2; 11 nucleotides agree with TRBD1. CDR1 is SQVTM, CDR2 ANQGSEA, per germline. The CDR3 length is 12 residues. V shed 6 bases and J 7 bases; nucleotides not matched to a gene: 4. Written as DNA, the CDR3 is TGCAGCGTGGGACAGGGGGGCTCTGGCTACACCTTC. It translates to CSVGQGGSGYTF.

This clonotype has just a few counts. This chain joins TRBV24-1 and TRBJ2-3, with D tentatively TRBD2 (5 bases). V shed 3 bases and J shed 0 bases, with 12 bases lying between them. CDR1 is KGHDR, CDR2 SFDVKD, per germline. CDR3 length: 16 amino acids. The CDR3 DNA is TGTGCCACCAGTGATCCCACGAGGACTAGCACAGATACGCAGTATTTT. Its translation is CATSDPTRTSTDTQYF.

This clonotype was found many times. The chain has TRBV20-1 and TRBJ2-7; tentative D call: TRBD2 (6 bases). This CDR3 contains 15 residues. Germline assignment: CDR1 DFQATT and CDR2 SNEGSKA (reference sequence). DNA of the CDR3: TGCATTACGAAGGGGCTAGCGACAAGCTCCTACGAGCAGTACTTC. This gives the protein CITKGLATSSYEQYF.

In this sample, this clonotype turned up once. The rearrangement joins TRBV5-1 to TRBJ2-4; maybe TRBD2 (6 bases). Trimming took 4 bases from V and 0 from J, leaving 14 bases between them. This CDR3 comprises 16 residues. Germline V gene data show CDR1 as SGHRS and CDR2 as YFSETQ. CDR3 amino acids: CASSGETGLAKNIQYF. DNA of the CDR3: TGCGCCAGCAGCGGGGAGACGGGACTAGCCAAAAACATTCAGTACTTC. Complete variable domain (other parts from reference TRBV5-1 and TRBJ2-4): KAGVTQTPRYLIKTRGQQVTLSCSPISGHRSVSWYQQTPGQGLQFLFEYFSETQRNKGNFPGRFSGRQFSNSRSEMNVSTLELGDSALYLCASSGETGLAKNIQYFGAGTRLSVL.

In the case of this clonotype: A read error may explain this, as a much larger clone is one base away. The V call is TRBV7-2, the J call TRBJ2-7; D is undetermined. The length of the CDR3 is 12 residues. Per germline, CDR1 SGHTA and CDR2 FQGNSA. The V gene lost 5 bases and the J gene lost 0 bases, with 5 bases spanning the gap. The DNA for the CDR3 is TGTGCCAGCAGCCGAAACTCCTACGAGCAGTACTTC. This translates into CASSRNSYEQYF.

V is TRBV28 and J is TRBJ1-2; D may be TRBD1 (6 bases). CDR1 is MDHEN, CDR2 SYDVKM, per germline. This CDR3 is built from 13 residues. V gave up 8 bases and J gave up 4 bases, with 14 bases separating them. The chain's CDR3 is CASGGAQGYGYTF. The CDR3, as DNA: TGTGCCAGCGGGGGGGCGCAGGGCTATGGCTACACCTTC.

Concerning this clonotype itself: A single base separates this from a much larger clone, so it may be a read error. The rearrangement joins TRBV7-9 to TRBJ2-7; perhaps TRBD2 as D (5 bases). This CDR3 is built from 12 residues. The V end lost 4 bases, the J end lost 3 bases, and 7 bases lay between the germline ends. Germline lookup yields CDR1 SEHNR and CDR2 FQNEAQ (reference sequence). The CDR3 sequence is CASSSDYYEQYF. CDR3 DNA sequence: TGTGCCAGCAGCTCCGACTACTACGAGCAGTACTTC. Full variable domain (rest looked up from reference TRBV7-9 and TRBJ2-7): DTGVSQNPRHKITKRGQNVTFRCDPISEHNRLYWYRQTLGQGPEFLTYFQNEAQLEKSRLLSDRFSAERPKGSFSTLEIQRTEQGDSAMYLCASSSDYYEQYFGPGTRLTVT.

In its sample, this clonotype was seen a few times. V gene TRBV7-2 combines with J gene TRBJ2-7, with a possible D match to TRBD1 (5 bases). Between the trimmed V and J ends, which lost 3 bases and 3 bases, there was a span of 12 bases. This CDR3 spans 14 amino acids. Germline assignment: CDR1 SGHTA and CDR2 FQGNSA. CDR3 region: CASSFTTEDYEQYF. CDR3 nucleotides: TGTGCCAGCAGCTTCACGACAGAAGACTACGAGCAGTACTTC.

This clonotype was picked up a small number of times. The chain uses TRBV12-3 or TRBV12-4 and TRBJ1-2; D ambiguous. V lost 5 bases, J lost 7 bases, and 14 bases lay in between. The CDR3 has 13 amino acids. The CDR3 DNA follows: TGTGCCAGCAGTATTAGTGGGGATCTTGGCTACACCTTC. It yields the protein CASSISGDLGYTF.

In nucleotides, the CDR3 is TGTGCCAGCAACCTCCCAGGCGAACAGTACTTC. Translated, it gives CASNLPGEQYF. The V gene is TRBV6-2 or TRBV6-3, the J gene TRBJ2-4; no definite D call. The CDR3 loop spans 11 amino acids. CDR1 and CDR2 from the germline V gene are MNHEY and SVGEGT. V was shortened by 7 bases and J by 13 bases, with 14 bases between the two germline ends.

The gene calls are TRBV16 and TRBJ2-1; D gene unclear. The V gene lost 0 bases and the J gene lost 10 bases, with 10 bases spanning the gap. Germline values: CDR1 KGHSY, CDR2 FQNENV. The CDR3 is 13 amino acids. The CDR3 DNA reads as TGTGCCAGCAGCCAATCAGGCGCCAACGAGCAGTTCTTC. It specifies CASSQSGANEQFF.

This chain links TRBV10-3 with TRBJ2-5; D is perhaps TRBD2 (6 bases). CDR3 length: 19 amino acids. V lost 2 bases, J lost 11 bases, and 33 bases lay in between. Germline CDR1 is ENHRY and CDR2 is SYGVKD. This chain's CDR3 is CAISELHPGPTSTDTQQYF. CDR3 DNA sequence: TGTGCCATCAGTGAGCTCCACCCCGGACCTACTAGCACAGATACGCAGCAGTACTTC.

The rearrangement links TRBV20-1 to TRBJ2-1, with 8 positions matching TRBD2. This CDR3 contains 15 residues. The germline CDR1 and CDR2 sequences are DFQATT and SNEGSKA (reference sequence). Trimming at V came to 3 bases and at J to 2 bases, leaving 6 bases not matched to a gene. For the CDR3, the DNA is TGCAGTGCTAGTCGGCCGGGAGGGCCCTACAATGAGCAGTTCTTC. This codes for CSASRPGGPYNEQFF.

This clonotype was detected many times. This chain connects TRBV20-1 to TRBJ2-7; D is unresolved. Germline CDR1 and CDR2: DFQATT and SNEGSKA (reference sequence). The CDR3 spans 15 residues. V dropped 5 bases and J dropped 0 bases, with 17 bases sitting between them. CDR3 in DNA: TGCAGTGCTCCCTTCCCTCTGATTTTCTCCTACGAGCAGTACTTC. This translates into CSAPFPLIFSYEQYF.

This clonotype was counted between two and nine times. The V call is TRBV20-1, the J call TRBJ2-1; D is unclear. Germline assignment: CDR1 DFQATT and CDR2 SNEGSKA (reference sequence). The CDR3 is made up of 12 amino acids. V was pared by 3 bases and J by 10 bases, with 13 bases between. The CDR3 coding sequence is TGCAGTGCTAGCAAAGGGTTCAGGGAGCAGTTCTTC. Its translation: CSASKGFREQFF.

The V call is TRBV15, the J call TRBJ2-7; D assignment may be TRBD1 or TRBD2 (5 bases each). V shed 3 bases and J shed 7 bases, with 19 bases lying between them. Germline CDR1 LNHNV, CDR2 YYDKDF (reference sequence). The CDR3 contains 15 residues. CDR3 residues: CATSRAVGVLGEQYF. CDR3 nucleotides: TGTGCCACCAGCAGGGCCGTGGGGGTCCTAGGGGAGCAGTACTTC. Based on the CDR3 plus reference TRBV15 and TRBJ2-7, the full variable domain is DAMVIQNPRYQVTQFGKPVTLSCSQTLNHNVMYWYQQKSSQAPKLLFHYYDKDFNNEADTPDNFQSRRPNTSFCFLDIRSPGLGDTAMYLCATSRAVGVLGEQYFGPGTRLTVT.

The chain is built from TRBV29-1 and TRBJ2-7, with D uncertain. The V gene lost 5 bases and the J gene lost 7 bases, with 12 bases spanning the gap. Germline V gives CDR1 SQVTM, CDR2 ANQGSEA. The CDR3 runs 11 residues. CDR3 DNA: TGCAGCGTTACCCCCAAGGATGAGCAGTACTTC. Translation: CSVTPKDEQYF.

This clonotype was picked up a small number of times. The CDR3 sequence is CASSSSNNQPQHF. The CDR3 coding sequence is TGTGCCAGCAGTAGCTCAAACAATCAGCCCCAGCATTTT. V usage is TRBV28 and J usage is TRBJ1-5; D remains unclear. Trimming removed 5 bases from V and 3 bases from J, with 8 bases in between. Germline V gives CDR1 MDHEN, CDR2 SYDVKM. The CDR3 consists of 13 residues.

This clonotype was found a few times. The chain combines TRBV15 with TRBJ2-7; D may correspond to TRBD1 or TRBD2 (5 bases each). The closer fit of TRBJ2-5 to the DNA end suggests the J call may be wrong. This CDR3 is 14 amino acids long. Germline assignment: CDR1 LNHNV and CDR2 YYDKDF (reference sequence). CDR3 protein: CATSSQGRPTTQYF. The CDR3 nucleotides read TGTGCCACCAGCAGTCAGGGACGGCCCACGACCCAGTACTTC.

This clonotype was recorded many times. The gene calls are TRBV15 and TRBJ2-3; tentatively, D is TRBD1 or TRBD2 (5 bases each). Between the trimmed V and J ends, which lost 1 base and 2 bases, there was a span of 7 bases. Germline assignment: CDR1 LNHNV and CDR2 YYDKDF (reference sequence). This CDR3 spans 14 amino acids. The CDR3 reads CATSRGGPTDTQYF. In nucleotides, the CDR3 is TGTGCCACCAGCAGAGGGGGACCCACAGATACGCAGTATTTT. Full variable domain (remainder filled in from reference TRBV15 and TRBJ2-3): DAMVIQNPRYQVTQFGKPVTLSCSQTLNHNVMYWYQQKSSQAPKLLFHYYDKDFNNEADTPDNFQSRRPNTSFCFLDIRSPGLGDTAMYLCATSRGGPTDTQYFGPGTRLTVL.

A few counts support this clonotype. The rearrangement uses TRBV25-1 and TRBJ2-5; D gene ambiguous. CDR1 is MGHDK and CDR2 is SYGVNS in the germline V gene. The V end lost 3 bases, the J end lost 5 bases, and 13 bases lay between the germline ends. The CDR3 sequence is 14 residues long. This chain's CDR3 is CASSEYSNQETQYF. DNA of the CDR3: TGTGCCAGCAGTGAGTATTCGAATCAGGAGACCCAGTACTTC.

The genes are TRBV12-3 or TRBV12-4 and TRBJ2-1; D not resolved. V was cut by 3 bases and J by 3 bases, with 12 bases left in between. CDR3 length: 15 amino acids. In DNA form, the CDR3 reads TGTGCCAGCAGTTTGCGCTTAGGGCTCTACAATGAGCAGTTCTTC. The encoded protein is CASSLRLGLYNEQFF.

This clonotype was counted at least ten times. The V gene is TRBV20-1, the J gene TRBJ2-3, with no clear D. CDR3 size: 15 residues. The V end lost 3 bases, the J end lost 0 bases, and 13 bases lay between the germline ends. Germline V gene data show CDR1 as DFQATT and CDR2 as SNEGSKA (reference sequence). CDR3 DNA: TGCAGTGCTAGGGAGCTCTCGACTAGCACAGATACGCAGTATTTT. The encoded protein is CSARELSTSTDTQYF.